This T cell receptor beta chain comes out of a study of blood T cell repertoires in COVID-19. Germline-derived CDR1 and CDR2 are SGHDT and YYEEEE. This CDR3 contains 15 residues. After removal of 1 base from V and 6 bases from J, the junction contained 9 bases not matched to a gene. Clones were sequenced by immunoSEQ multiplex PCR, and TCRdb holds only the in-frame ones, with some missing. The sample contains approximately 150,000 clones, 85% to 90% of which appear only once. This clone was detected only once. This clonotype originated in a woman aged 60-75 years with acute or convalescent COVID-19. The chain employs TRBV5-6 and TRBJ1-1; 7 nucleotides match TRBD1. Sequencing input: peripheral blood. The CDR3 region is CASSLSRGQGAEAFF. For the CDR3, the DNA is TGTGCCAGCAGCTTGAGCCGAGGGCAGGGGGCTGAAGCTTTCTTT.